One and the same sample provided the 5 T cell receptor beta chains below, sequenced in a study of human T cells and chemical hapten exposure. Regarding time point: patch test 3, about 24 weeks after DPC sensitization. The treatment is: therapeutic diphenylcyclopropenone sensitization with weekly scalp DPC. From the RACE reads, TCRdb called clonotypes with MiXCR, one entry per CDR3 protein. Altogether some 180,000 distinct CDR3 sequences are present, around a quarter being singletons, with the ten largest covering 2.5%. Material: whole blood, obtained in connection with sensitization to the hapten diphenylcyclopropenone (DPC). The receptors here all came from a middle-aged woman with alopecia areata. Some clones in this sample may be carry-over from other donors' samples.

The genes are TRBV11-1 and TRBJ2-1, with 8 bases that match TRBD2. Germline V lookup: CDR1 SGHAT, CDR2 FQDESV (reference sequence). The CDR3 consists of 16 residues. V trimming: 3 bases; J trimming: 5 bases; junction bases outside the gene matches: 9. The CDR3 is CASSLGLGVDHNEQFF. The CDR3 DNA reads TGTGCCAGCAGCTTGGGACTAGGTGTCGACCACAATGAGCAGTTCTTC.

This chain uses TRBV20-1 with TRBJ2-7; 9 bases fit TRBD2. This CDR3 region has 13 residues. Germline CDR1 DFQATT, CDR2 SNEGSKA (reference sequence). J gave up 2 bases and V 6 bases, and 5 bases lay outside the gene matches. CDR3 sequence reads: CSAGAGGPYEQYF. The CDR3, as DNA: TGCAGTGCCGGGGCGGGAGGGCCCTACGAGCAGTACTTC.

The chain uses TRBV5-6 and TRBJ2-7, with D possibly being TRBD1 (5 bases). The CDR3 has 15 amino acids. Trimming took 5 bases from V and 5 from J, leaving 20 bases between them. Per germline, CDR1 SGHDT and CDR2 YYEEEE. DNA for the CDR3: TGTGCCAGCAGACTGCGGACACACCTAAACCACGAGCAGTACTTC. It codes for CASRLRTHLNHEQYF.

There are a few counts of this clonotype. This sequence joins TRBV24-1 and TRBJ2-7, with D tentatively TRBD1 (6 bases). V was pared by 5 bases and J by 2 bases, with 9 bases between. CDR3 size: 13 residues. The V gene's germline CDR1 is KGHDR and CDR2 SFDVKD. CDR3 sequence: CATSAGTPYEQYF. For the CDR3, the DNA is TGTGCCACCAGTGCAGGGACACCCTACGAGCAGTACTTC.

This clonotype was seen many times. The CDR3 protein is CASSQDLTSGADTQYF. CDR3 sequence (DNA): TGTGCCAGCAGCCAAGATCTGACTAGCGGAGCAGATACGCAGTATTTT. The chain has TRBV4-2 and TRBJ2-3, with 9 positions matching TRBD2. The CDR3 sequence is 16 residues long. The germline V gene has CDR1 LGHNA and CDR2 YNFKEQ. V trimming: 0 bases; J trimming: 4 bases; junction bases outside the gene matches: 5.